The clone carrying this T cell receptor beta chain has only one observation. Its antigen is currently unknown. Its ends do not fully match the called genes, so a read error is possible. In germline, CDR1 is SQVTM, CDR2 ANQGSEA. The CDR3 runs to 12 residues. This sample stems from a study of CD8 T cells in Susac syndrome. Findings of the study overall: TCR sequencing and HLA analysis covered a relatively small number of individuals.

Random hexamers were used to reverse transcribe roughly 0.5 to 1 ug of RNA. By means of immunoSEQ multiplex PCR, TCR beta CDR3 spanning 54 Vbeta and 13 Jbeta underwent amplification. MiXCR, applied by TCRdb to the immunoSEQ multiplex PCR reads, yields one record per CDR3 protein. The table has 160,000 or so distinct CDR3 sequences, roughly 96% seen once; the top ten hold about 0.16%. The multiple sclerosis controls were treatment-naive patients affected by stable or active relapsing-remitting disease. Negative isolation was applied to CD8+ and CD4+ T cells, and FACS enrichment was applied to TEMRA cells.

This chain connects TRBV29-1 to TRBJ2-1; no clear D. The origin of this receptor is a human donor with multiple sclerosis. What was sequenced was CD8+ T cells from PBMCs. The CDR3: CGLVGSYNEQFF. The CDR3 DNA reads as TGTGGGTTAGTGGGCTCCTACAATGAGCAGTTCTTC.